These T cell receptor beta chains were read from a single sample in a study of blood T cell repertoires in COVID-19. The data were produced by immunoSEQ multiplex PCR, yet TCRdb's version contains in-frame clones alone and is incomplete. This sample has roughly 140,000 clones, with approximately 92% found just once. Sequenced sample: peripheral blood. These receptors were obtained from a middle-aged woman with acute or convalescent COVID-19. The CDR3 runs from the conserved cysteine through the conserved F or W. A D gene is named only where the DNA matches it firmly. Part of the rows lack a size; the others show once, few, many or a class for expanded clones.

size: .; D: .; J: TRBJ2-2; V: TRBV9; DNA: TGTGCCAGCAGCGTAGGCGCCTTCGGTGCCGGGGAGCTGTTTTTT; CDR3: CASSVGAFGAGELFF
size: .; D: .; J: TRBJ2-2; V: TRBV4-2; DNA: TGTGCCAGCAGCCTCGGGGACTGGAACACCGGGGAGCTGTTTTTT; CDR3: CASSLGDWNTGELFF
size: .; D: .; J: TRBJ1-2; V: TRBV13; DNA: TGTGCCAGCAGCTTATTTATGACAGCCGTGGGCTATGGCTACACCTTC; CDR3: CASSLFMTAVGYGYTF
size: .; D: .; J: TRBJ2-5; V: TRBV11-2; DNA: TGTGCCAGCAGCTCCCGAACAGGCCAAGAGACCCAGTACTTC; CDR3: CASSSRTGQETQYF
size: .; D: TRBD1; J: TRBJ1-2; V: TRBV15; DNA: TGTGCCACCAGCAGAGATCCACAGGGGGCCTGGGGCTACACCTTC; CDR3: CATSRDPQGAWGYTF
size: few; D: TRBD1; J: TRBJ1-1; V: TRBV7-8; DNA: TGTGCCAGCAGCCCCGGGACAGGGCTCTCCCCTGAAGCTTTCTTT; CDR3: CASSPGTGLSPEAFF
size: .; D: .; J: TRBJ1-1; V: TRBV30; DNA: TGTGCCTGGAGTGTTGGCAGGACAGCTGAAGCTTTCTTT; CDR3: CAWSVGRTAEAFF
size: .; D: TRBD2; J: TRBJ2-1; V: TRBV9; DNA: TGTGCCAGCAGCCCTGTTGGGAGGGCTGGTGAGCAGTTCTTC; CDR3: CASSPVGRAGEQFF
size: .; D: TRBD1; J: TRBJ1-5; V: TRBV3-1/TRBV3-2; DNA: TGTGCCAGCAGCCCCAGGCGGACAGGGGTTTTCTATAGCAATCAGCCCCAGCATTTT; CDR3: CASSPRRTGVFYSNQPQHF
size: .; D: TRBD1; J: TRBJ2-7; V: TRBV28; DNA: TGTGCCAGCAGTTTGTCGGGGACAGACTTTAGGACGCTAGGTCAGGGGCAGTACTTC; CDR3: CASSLSGTDFRTLGQGQYF
size: .; D: TRBD2; J: TRBJ2-1; V: TRBV29-1; DNA: TGCAGCGTTGAAGGGCTAGCGGGAACTGAGCAGTTCTTC; CDR3: CSVEGLAGTEQFF
size: .; D: .; J: TRBJ2-6; V: TRBV2; DNA: TGTGCCAGCAGTGACGTGGCCAACGTCCTGACTTTC; CDR3: CASSDVANVLTF
size: .; D: TRBD1; J: TRBJ2-3; V: TRBV6-5; DNA: TGTGCCAGCAGGGGACAGAGTTATACGCAGTATTTT; CDR3: CASRGQSYTQYF
size: .; D: .; J: TRBJ2-1; V: TRBV2; DNA: TGTGCCAGCTTGGGACTTTACAATGAGCAGTTCTTC; CDR3: CASLGLYNEQFF
size: .; D: .; J: TRBJ2-7; V: TRBV10-3; DNA: TGTGCCATCAGCGCCCCGAACTCCCTCTCCTACGAGCAGTACTTC; CDR3: CAISAPNSLSYEQYF
size: .; D: TRBD1; J: TRBJ2-2; V: TRBV7-8; DNA: TGTGCCAGCAGCCGAGTCGGGGGGACAGGGGCCTCCGGGGAGCTGTTTTTT; CDR3: CASSRVGGTGASGELFF
size: .; D: TRBD1; J: TRBJ1-6; V: TRBV9; DNA: TGTGCCAGCAGCGACCAGACAGGGGAGTCCTATAATTCACCCCTCCACTTT; CDR3: CASSDQTGESYNSPLHF
size: .; D: .; J: TRBJ2-7; V: TRBV7-3; DNA: TGTGCCAGCAGCCCCCAGGTGGGGGGTACTTACGAGCAGTACTTC; CDR3: CASSPQVGGTYEQYF
size: .; D: .; J: TRBJ2-1; V: TRBV9; DNA: TGTGCCAGCAGCGCCCGGGACACTCGACCGTACAATGAGCAGTTCTTC; CDR3: CASSARDTRPYNEQFF
size: .; D: TRBD1; J: TRBJ2-5; V: TRBV14; DNA: TGTGCCAGCAGCGAGGGGACAGGGTATATTGAGACCCAGTACTTC; CDR3: CASSEGTGYIETQYF
size: .; D: TRBD2; J: TRBJ2-1; V: TRBV4-1; DNA: TGCGCCAGCAGCCAAGAACTAGCGGGAGGGGGTGAGCAGTTCTTC; CDR3: CASSQELAGGGEQFF
size: .; D: .; J: TRBJ2-1; V: TRBV18; DNA: TGTGCCAGCTCAATGTCGAATGAGCAGTTCTTC; CDR3: CASSMSNEQFF
size: .; D: TRBD1; J: TRBJ1-5; V: TRBV28; DNA: TGTGCCAGCACCCGGACAGGTAACAATCAGCCCCAGCATTTT; CDR3: CASTRTGNNQPQHF
size: .; D: .; J: TRBJ2-1; V: TRBV7-9; DNA: TGTGCCAGCAGAGAGGGGGGTAGCGGGTACAATGAGCAGTTCTTC; CDR3: CASREGGSGYNEQFF
size: once; D: .; J: TRBJ2-3; V: TRBV7-3; DNA: TGTGCCAGCAGCTTAATGGTAGCGGGCACAGATACGCAGTATTTT; CDR3: CASSLMVAGTDTQYF
size: .; D: .; J: TRBJ2-5; V: TRBV6-5; DNA: TGTGCCAGCACCATACTCGTCAGCGGCCAAGAGACCCAGTACTTC; CDR3: CASTILVSGQETQYF
size: .; D: TRBD1; J: TRBJ1-1; V: TRBV3-1/TRBV3-2; DNA: TGTGCCAGCAGCCAGGACAGGGTAAGCACTGAAGCTTTCTTT; CDR3: CASSQDRVSTEAFF
size: .; D: TRBD2; J: TRBJ2-2; V: TRBV19; DNA: TGTGCCAGTAGTATCGGGACTAGCTTCACCGGGGAGCTGTTTTTT; CDR3: CASSIGTSFTGELFF
size: .; D: .; J: TRBJ1-5; V: TRBV12-3/TRBV12-4; DNA: TGTGCCAGCAGTTCAATCGGGTTTGGGCCCCAGCATTTT; CDR3: CASSSIGFGPQHF
size: .; D: TRBD1; J: TRBJ2-2; V: TRBV7-9; DNA: TGTGCCAGCAGTGAACGAACAGGGGTCACCGGGGAGCTGTTTTTT; CDR3: CASSERTGVTGELFF
size: .; D: .; J: TRBJ2-7; V: TRBV27; DNA: TGTGCCAGCAGTTTTTCGGGGGTCCCTGCCCCCTACGAGCAGTACTTC; CDR3: CASSFSGVPAPYEQYF
size: .; D: .; J: TRBJ1-2; V: TRBV5-1; DNA: TGCGCCAGCAGCTATACAGATTTCTATGGCTACACCTTC; CDR3: CASSYTDFYGYTF
size: .; D: .; J: TRBJ2-3; V: TRBV6-4; DNA: TGTGCCAGCAGTGACTATGCGGGGGCTAGCACAGATACGCAGTATTTT; CDR3: CASSDYAGASTDTQYF
size: .; D: .; J: TRBJ2-3; V: TRBV21-1; DNA: TGTGCCAGCAGCAAAGGGGGACAGGAATCTAGCACAGATACGCAGTATTTT; CDR3: CASSKGGQESSTDTQYF
size: .; D: .; J: TRBJ2-1; V: TRBV2; DNA: TGTGCCAGCAGTGAATACACCCGAAACAATGAGCAGTTCTTC; CDR3: CASSEYTRNNEQFF
size: .; D: TRBD2; J: TRBJ2-1; V: TRBV3-1/TRBV3-2; DNA: TGTGCCAGCAGCCAAGATACTCTAGCGGGGGGATCCTACAATGAGCAGTTCTTC; CDR3: CASSQDTLAGGSYNEQFF
size: .; D: .; J: TRBJ2-6; V: TRBV7-6; DNA: TGTGCCAGCAGCCCCTCTATTGTTTTCTCTGGGGCCAACGTCCTGACTTTC; CDR3: CASSPSIVFSGANVLTF
size: .; D: TRBD2; J: TRBJ2-7; V: TRBV7-9; DNA: TGTGCCAGCAGCGTGACTAGCGGGACGGGCGAGCAGTACTTC; CDR3: CASSVTSGTGEQYF
size: .; D: TRBD1; J: TRBJ1-2; V: TRBV5-1; DNA: TGCGCCAGCAGCCCGGAGGGACAGGGTAAACATGGCTACACCTTC; CDR3: CASSPEGQGKHGYTF
size: .; D: TRBD1; J: TRBJ1-5; V: TRBV10-3; DNA: TGTGCCATCAGTGACAGGGGGCCGAGCAATCAGCCCCAGCATTTT; CDR3: CAISDRGPSNQPQHF
size: .; D: .; J: TRBJ2-7; V: TRBV5-4; DNA: TGTGCCAGCAGCTTGTCAAACTACGAGCAGTACTTC; CDR3: CASSLSNYEQYF
size: .; D: .; J: TRBJ2-3; V: TRBV5-1; DNA: TGCGCCAGCAGCACGACAAAAAGCACAGATACGCAGTATTTT; CDR3: CASSTTKSTDTQYF
size: .; D: .; J: TRBJ2-7; V: TRBV6-5; DNA: TGTGCCAGCTTCAAAGGGGCCTACGAGCAGTACTTC; CDR3: CASFKGAYEQYF
size: .; D: .; J: TRBJ2-7; V: TRBV6-2/TRBV6-3; DNA: TGTGCCAGCAGTTACCTCTACTACGAGCAGTACTTC; CDR3: CASSYLYYEQYF
size: .; D: .; J: TRBJ2-5; V: TRBV24-1; DNA: TGTGCCACCTCACAGAACAGGGCCCAAGAGACCCAGTACTTC; CDR3: CATSQNRAQETQYF
size: .; D: .; J: TRBJ2-3; V: TRBV27; DNA: TGTGCCAGCAGTTTCCCCGGCACAGATACGCAGTATTTT; CDR3: CASSFPGTDTQYF
size: .; D: TRBD1; J: TRBJ1-1; V: TRBV5-1; DNA: TGCGCCAGCAGCTTGGCCGGGACAGAGAACACTGAAGCTTTCTTT; CDR3: CASSLAGTENTEAFF